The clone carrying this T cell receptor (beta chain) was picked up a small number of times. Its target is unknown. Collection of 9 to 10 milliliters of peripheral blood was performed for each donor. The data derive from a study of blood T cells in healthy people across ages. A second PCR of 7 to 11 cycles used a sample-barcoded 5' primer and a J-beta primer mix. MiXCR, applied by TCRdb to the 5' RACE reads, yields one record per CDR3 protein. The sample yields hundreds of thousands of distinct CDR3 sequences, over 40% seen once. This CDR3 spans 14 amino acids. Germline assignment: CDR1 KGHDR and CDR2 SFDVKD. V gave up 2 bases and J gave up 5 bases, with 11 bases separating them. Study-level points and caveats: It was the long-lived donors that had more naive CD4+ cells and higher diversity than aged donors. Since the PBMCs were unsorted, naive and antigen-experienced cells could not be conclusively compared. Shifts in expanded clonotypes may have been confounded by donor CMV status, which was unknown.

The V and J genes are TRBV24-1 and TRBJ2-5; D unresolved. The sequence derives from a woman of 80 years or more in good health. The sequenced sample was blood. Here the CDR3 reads CATSDSLTRETQYF. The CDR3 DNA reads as TGTGCCACCAGTGATTCCCTGACGAGGGAGACCCAGTACTTC.